This TCR beta chain stems from a study of identical twins' blood T cells. A previously described protocol, modified, built RNA-based TCR cDNA libraries. TCRdb analysed the 5' RACE reads with MiXCR anew, one entry per CDR3 protein. The sample lists a few hundred thousand distinct CDR3 sequences; 25% to 35% were seen once. V lost 2 bases, J lost 2 bases, and 13 bases lay in between. Germline CDR1 SQVTM, CDR2 ANQGSEA. The CDR3 is made up of 14 amino acids. Comments on this clonotype: Antigen: not known.

All three twin pairs grew up together with likely shared infections and vaccines. Study-wide findings and caveats: Top TCRbeta clonotypes were shared more with twin than unrelated donors. Twins reportedly had markedly more similar V usage than unrelated donors, even among out-of-frame TCRbeta clonotypes.

This TCR derives from a woman aged 18-55 years in good health. The chain recombines TRBV29-1 with TRBJ2-7; D might be TRBD1 (6 bases). Material: PBMCs. The DNA for the CDR3 is TGCAGCGTTGAAACAGGGTTACCACCCTACGAGCAGTACTTC. Translation gives CSVETGLPPYEQYF.